What follows are 12 T cell receptor beta chains derived from one specimen sequenced in a study of blood T cell repertoires in COVID-19. Repertoires were generated with immunoSEQ multiplex PCR, while TCRdb's copy carries only in-frame clones and drops some. The data hold some 200,000 clones, with around nine tenths observed a single time. Sequencing was carried out using peripheral blood. The source is a man aged 55 to 70 with active or convalescent COVID-19.

CDR3: CASSQGSYRGSGNTIYF. Written as DNA, the CDR3 is TGTGCCAGCAGCCAAGGGTCCTACAGGGGCTCTGGAAACACCATATATTTT. V usage is TRBV5-4 and J usage is TRBJ1-3, with 7 bases fitting TRBD1. The CDR3 is 17 residues long. Germline V gene lookup returns CDR1 SGHNT and CDR2 YYREEE (reference sequence). Unmatched junction bases numbered 10, after V lost 4 bases and J lost 0 bases.

The chain employs TRBV5-1 and TRBJ1-6, with a possible D match to TRBD1 (5 bases). The germline CDR1 and CDR2 sequences are SGHRS and YFSETQ. Trimming removed 4 bases from V and 10 bases from J, with 12 bases in between. This CDR3 is built from 13 residues. The CDR3, as DNA: TGCGCCAGCAGCGGGGGGTATTTGTCACCCCTCCACTTT. Translating gives CASSGGYLSPLHF.

Worth noting for this clone: The sample has other DNA sequences that encode this CDR3 too. The genes are TRBV24-1 and TRBJ1-2; tentatively, D is TRBD1 (6 bases). V lost 2 bases to trimming and J lost 4 bases, with 10 bases between them. CDR3 length: 14 residues. CDR1 KGHDR and CDR2 SFDVKD come from the germline V gene. This CDR3 reads CATSDSQTGYGYTF. The DNA of the CDR3 is TGTGCCACCAGTGATTCCCAGACAGGCTATGGCTACACCTTC.

The chain links TRBV7-9 to TRBJ1-2; TRBD1 matches 8 bases. Looked up from germline, CDR1 is SEHNR and CDR2 is FQNEAQ (reference sequence). This CDR3 has 16 residues. J was trimmed by 6 bases and V by 1 base; bases with no gene match: 10. CDR3 region: CASSLVPHRGADGYTF. The CDR3 coding sequence is TGTGCCAGCAGCTTAGTCCCCCACAGGGGGGCAGATGGCTACACCTTC.

The J gene is TRBJ2-3, the V gene TRBV5-4, with D possibly TRBD2 on 5 matching bases. The V gene lost 4 bases and the J gene lost 4 bases, with 7 bases spanning the gap. The CDR3 contains 12 residues. Germline V lookup: CDR1 SGHNT, CDR2 YYREEE (reference sequence). CDR3 residues: CASSRGPDTQYF. CDR3 nucleotides: TGTGCCAGCAGCCGGGGTCCAGATACGCAGTATTTT.

The V call is TRBV7-2, the J call TRBJ2-3; weak D call: TRBD1 (6 bases). Per the germline V gene, CDR1 is SGHTA and CDR2 is FQGNSA. This CDR3 is built from 13 residues. Trimming removed 1 base from V and 9 bases from J, with 11 bases in between. The CDR3, as DNA: TGTGCCAGCAGCTTAGTGACAGGCGGCACGCAGTATTTT. This encodes CASSLVTGGTQYF.

V and J are TRBV6-1 and TRBJ2-2, with 14 positions matching TRBD2. V was clipped by 5 bases and J by 1 base; unmatched bases: 3. This CDR3 has 17 residues. Looked up from germline, CDR1 is MNHNS and CDR2 is SASEGT. The CDR3: CASSKGTSGGNTGELFF. The CDR3 DNA reads as TGTGCCAGCAGTAAAGGGACTAGCGGGGGGAACACCGGGGAGCTGTTTTTT.

The V call is TRBV2, the J call TRBJ1-1; 8 bases map to TRBD1. The CDR3 is 15 amino acids. Trimming removed 4 bases from V and 5 bases from J; junction bases left unmatched: 9. CDR1 SNHLY and CDR2 FYNNEI come from the germline V gene. This CDR3 is CASSVQDRVVTEAFF. CDR3 in DNA: TGTGCCAGCAGTGTCCAGGACAGGGTAGTAACTGAAGCTTTCTTT.

This clone was seen more than once but under ten times. The gene calls are TRBV7-8 and TRBJ2-3; TRBD1 aligns across 9 bases. The junction had 5 bases not matched to a gene; V was cut back by 5 bases and J by 2 bases. This CDR3 region has 15 residues. The germline gives CDR1 SGHVS, CDR2 FQNEAQ. CDR3 nucleotide sequence: TGTGCCAGCAGCCGAAGGGACAGGGACACAGATACGCAGTATTTT. It specifies CASSRRDRDTDTQYF.

The genes are TRBV27 and TRBJ1-3; no clear D gene. The CDR3 extends over 11 amino acids. Germline CDR1 reads MNHEY; CDR2 reads SMNVEV (reference sequence). V lost 9 bases to trimming and J lost 4 bases, with 7 bases between them. CDR3 coding DNA: TGTGCCAGTGTAGAAGGAAACACCATATATTTT. It encodes CASVEGNTIYF.

The chain carries TRBV18 and TRBJ2-1, with 8 bases lining up with TRBD2. The CDR3 is 13 residues long. Trimming at V came to 6 bases and at J to 5 bases, leaving 3 bases not matched to a gene. Germline V gene lookup returns CDR1 KGHSH and CDR2 LQKENI. The CDR3 here is CASSLSGDNEQFF. In nucleotides, the CDR3 is TGTGCCAGCTCCCTTAGCGGGGACAATGAGCAGTTCTTC.

The chain combines TRBV7-9 with TRBJ2-1, with 14 bases identical to TRBD2. The germline CDR1 and CDR2 sequences are SEHNR and FQNEAQ (reference sequence). V lost 7 bases, J lost 6 bases, and 5 bases stayed unmatched. This CDR3 contains 15 residues. This chain's CDR3 is CASTGLAGGSNEQFF. The CDR3 bases are TGTGCCAGCACCGGACTAGCGGGGGGTTCCAATGAGCAGTTCTTC.